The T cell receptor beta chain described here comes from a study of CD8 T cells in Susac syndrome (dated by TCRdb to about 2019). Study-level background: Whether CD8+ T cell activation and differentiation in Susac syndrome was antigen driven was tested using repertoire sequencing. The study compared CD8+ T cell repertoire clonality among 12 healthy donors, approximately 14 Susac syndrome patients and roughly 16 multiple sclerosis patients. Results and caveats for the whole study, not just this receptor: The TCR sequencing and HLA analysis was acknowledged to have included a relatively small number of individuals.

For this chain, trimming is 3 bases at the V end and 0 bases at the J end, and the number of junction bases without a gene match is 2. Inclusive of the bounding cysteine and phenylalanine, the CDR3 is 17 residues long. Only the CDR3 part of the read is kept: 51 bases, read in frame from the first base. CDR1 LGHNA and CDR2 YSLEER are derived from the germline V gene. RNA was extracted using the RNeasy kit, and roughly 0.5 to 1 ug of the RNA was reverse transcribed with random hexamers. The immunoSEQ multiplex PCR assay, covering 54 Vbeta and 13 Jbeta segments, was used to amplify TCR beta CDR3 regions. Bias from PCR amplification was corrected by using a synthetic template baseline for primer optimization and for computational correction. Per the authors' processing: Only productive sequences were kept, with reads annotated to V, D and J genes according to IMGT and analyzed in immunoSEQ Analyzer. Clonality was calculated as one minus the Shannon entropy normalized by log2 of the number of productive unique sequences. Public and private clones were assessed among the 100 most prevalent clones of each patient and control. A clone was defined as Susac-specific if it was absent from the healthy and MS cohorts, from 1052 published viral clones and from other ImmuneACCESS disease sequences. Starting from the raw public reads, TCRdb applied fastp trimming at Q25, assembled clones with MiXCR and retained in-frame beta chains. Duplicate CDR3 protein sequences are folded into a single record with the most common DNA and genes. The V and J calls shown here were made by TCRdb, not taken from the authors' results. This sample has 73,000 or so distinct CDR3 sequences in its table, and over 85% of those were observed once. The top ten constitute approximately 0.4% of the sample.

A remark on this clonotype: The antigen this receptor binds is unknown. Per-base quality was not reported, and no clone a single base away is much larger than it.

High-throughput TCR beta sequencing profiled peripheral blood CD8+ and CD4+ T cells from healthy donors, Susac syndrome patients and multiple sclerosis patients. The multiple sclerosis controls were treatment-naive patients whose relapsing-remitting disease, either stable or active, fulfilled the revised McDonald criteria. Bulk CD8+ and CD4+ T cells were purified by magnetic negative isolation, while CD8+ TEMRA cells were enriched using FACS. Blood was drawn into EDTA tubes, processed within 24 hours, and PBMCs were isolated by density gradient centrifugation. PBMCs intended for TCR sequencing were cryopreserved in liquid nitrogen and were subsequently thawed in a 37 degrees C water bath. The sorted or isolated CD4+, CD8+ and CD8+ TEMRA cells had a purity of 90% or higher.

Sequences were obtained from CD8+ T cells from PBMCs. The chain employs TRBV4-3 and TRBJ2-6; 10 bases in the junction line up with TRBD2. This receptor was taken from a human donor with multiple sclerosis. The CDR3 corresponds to CASSHSGGASGANVLTF. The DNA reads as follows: TGCGCCAGCAGCCACAGCGGGGGGGCCTCTGGGGCCAACGTCCTGACTTTC.